One T cell receptor beta chain is described in this entry. The data were taken from a study of cytomegalovirus exposure and HLA in healthy donors. Primers for the PCR totalled 60 Vbeta and 13 Jbeta. TCRdb's table, derived via immunoSEQ multiplex PCR, lists solely in-frame clones and lacks some. In the table there are over 70,000 clones, roughly 76% of which are singletons. J lost 5 bases, V lost 6 bases, and 8 bases had no gene match. The length of the CDR3 is 14 residues. Germline-derived CDR1 and CDR2 are LGHNA and YSLEER. Source material: PBMCs. This receptor was identified in a male donor in good health and CMV-seronegative. The gene calls are TRBV4-3 and TRBJ2-3; TRBD2 matches at 7 bases. This CDR3 reads CASRAVREGDTQYF. In DNA, the CDR3 is TGCGCCAGCAGAGCCGTCAGGGAGGGAGATACGCAGTATTTT.